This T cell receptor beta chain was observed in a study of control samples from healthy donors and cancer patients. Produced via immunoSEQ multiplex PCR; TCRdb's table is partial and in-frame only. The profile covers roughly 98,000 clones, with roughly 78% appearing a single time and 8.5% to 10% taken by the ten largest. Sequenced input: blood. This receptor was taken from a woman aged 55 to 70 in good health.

CDR3 in amino acids: CATSRDLGAINEKLFF. CDR3 nucleotide sequence: TGTGCCACCAGCAGAGATTTGGGGGCTATAAATGAAAAACTGTTTTTT. The genes are TRBV15 and TRBJ1-4, with D possibly being TRBD1 (6 bases). Germline-derived CDR1 and CDR2 are LNHNV and YYDKDF (reference sequence). V shed 0 bases and J shed 5 bases, with 13 bases lying between them. The CDR3 spans 16 residues.